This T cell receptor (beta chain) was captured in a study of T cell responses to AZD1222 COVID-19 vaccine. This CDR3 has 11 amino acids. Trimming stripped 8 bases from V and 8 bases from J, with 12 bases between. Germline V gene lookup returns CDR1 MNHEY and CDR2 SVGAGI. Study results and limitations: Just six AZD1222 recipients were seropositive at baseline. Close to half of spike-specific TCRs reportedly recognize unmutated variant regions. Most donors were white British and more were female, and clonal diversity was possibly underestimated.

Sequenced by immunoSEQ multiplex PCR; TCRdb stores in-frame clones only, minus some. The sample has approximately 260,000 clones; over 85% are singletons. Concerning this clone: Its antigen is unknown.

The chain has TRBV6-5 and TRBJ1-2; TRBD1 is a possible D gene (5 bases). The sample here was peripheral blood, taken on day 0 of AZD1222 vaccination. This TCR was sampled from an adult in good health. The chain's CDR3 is CASGGGGGYTF. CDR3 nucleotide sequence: TGTGCCAGCGGGGGGGGAGGCGGCTACACCTTC.